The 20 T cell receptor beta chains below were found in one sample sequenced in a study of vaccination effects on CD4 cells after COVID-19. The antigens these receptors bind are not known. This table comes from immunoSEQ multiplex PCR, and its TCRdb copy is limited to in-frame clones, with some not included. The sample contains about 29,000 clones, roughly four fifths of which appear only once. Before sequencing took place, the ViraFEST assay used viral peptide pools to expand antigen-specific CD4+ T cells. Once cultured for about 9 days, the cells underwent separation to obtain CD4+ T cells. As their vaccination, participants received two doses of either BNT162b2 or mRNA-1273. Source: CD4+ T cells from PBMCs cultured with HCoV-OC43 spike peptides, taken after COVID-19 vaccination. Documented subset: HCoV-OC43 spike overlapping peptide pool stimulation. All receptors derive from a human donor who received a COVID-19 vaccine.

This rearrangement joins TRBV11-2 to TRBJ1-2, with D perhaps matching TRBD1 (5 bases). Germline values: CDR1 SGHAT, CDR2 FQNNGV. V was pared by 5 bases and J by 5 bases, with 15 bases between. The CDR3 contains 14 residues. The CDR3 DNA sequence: TGTGCCAGCAGCCTCCCAGGGAGGGGTTATGGCTACACCTTC. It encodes CASSLPGRGYGYTF.

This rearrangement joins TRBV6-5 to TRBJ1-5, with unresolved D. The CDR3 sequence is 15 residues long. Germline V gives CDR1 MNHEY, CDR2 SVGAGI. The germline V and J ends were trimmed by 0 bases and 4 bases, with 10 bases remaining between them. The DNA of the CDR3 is TGTGCCAGCAGTTACTCGATCGCGGAGAATCAGCCCCAGCATTTT. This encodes CASSYSIAENQPQHF.

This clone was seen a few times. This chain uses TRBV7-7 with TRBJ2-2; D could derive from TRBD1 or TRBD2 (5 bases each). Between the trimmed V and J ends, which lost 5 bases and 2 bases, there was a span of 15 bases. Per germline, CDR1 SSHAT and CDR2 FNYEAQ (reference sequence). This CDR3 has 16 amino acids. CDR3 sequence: CASSQGRLLNTGELFF. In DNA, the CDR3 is TGTGCCAGCAGCCAGGGACGGTTACTTAACACCGGGGAGCTGTTTTTT. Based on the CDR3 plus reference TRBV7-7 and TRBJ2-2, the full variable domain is GAGVSQSPRYKVTKRGQDVTLRCDPISSHATLYWYQQALGQGPEFLTYFNYEAQPDKSGLPSDRFSAERPEGSISTLTIQRTEQRDSAMYRCASSQGRLLNTGELFFGEGSRLTVL.

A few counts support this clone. The CDR3 DNA is TGTGCCAGCAGCGCCCCAGGAGCCCCGAACACTGAAGCTTTCTTT. Its translation: CASSAPGAPNTEAFF. The V call is TRBV5-4, the J call TRBJ1-1, with D uncertain. The CDR3 has 15 residues. Trimming stripped 4 bases from V and 1 base from J, with 14 bases between. The germline gives CDR1 SGHNT, CDR2 YYREEE (reference sequence).

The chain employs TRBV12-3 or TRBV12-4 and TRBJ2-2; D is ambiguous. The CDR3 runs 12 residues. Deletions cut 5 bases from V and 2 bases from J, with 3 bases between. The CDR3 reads CASSINTGELFF. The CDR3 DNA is TGTGCCAGCAGTATTAACACCGGGGAGCTGTTTTTT.

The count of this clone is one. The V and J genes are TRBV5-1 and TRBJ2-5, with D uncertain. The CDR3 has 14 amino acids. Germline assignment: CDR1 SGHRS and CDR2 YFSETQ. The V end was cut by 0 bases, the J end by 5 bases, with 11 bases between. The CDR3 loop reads CASSLDGFRETQYF. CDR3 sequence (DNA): TGCGCCAGCAGCTTGGATGGGTTCCGGGAGACCCAGTACTTC.

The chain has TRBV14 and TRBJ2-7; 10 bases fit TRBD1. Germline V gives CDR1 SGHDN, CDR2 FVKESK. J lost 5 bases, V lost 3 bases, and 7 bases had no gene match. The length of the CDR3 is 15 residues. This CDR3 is CASSHFGQGVHEQYF. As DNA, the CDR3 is TGTGCCAGCAGCCATTTCGGACAGGGGGTCCACGAGCAGTACTTC.

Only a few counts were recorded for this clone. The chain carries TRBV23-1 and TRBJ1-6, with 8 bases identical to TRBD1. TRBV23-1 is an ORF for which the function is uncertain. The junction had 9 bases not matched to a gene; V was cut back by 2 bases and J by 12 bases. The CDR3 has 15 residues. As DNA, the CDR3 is TGCGCCAGCAGTCAAACCAGGGGGCCTTTAATACCCCTCCACTTT. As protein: CASSQTRGPLIPLHF.

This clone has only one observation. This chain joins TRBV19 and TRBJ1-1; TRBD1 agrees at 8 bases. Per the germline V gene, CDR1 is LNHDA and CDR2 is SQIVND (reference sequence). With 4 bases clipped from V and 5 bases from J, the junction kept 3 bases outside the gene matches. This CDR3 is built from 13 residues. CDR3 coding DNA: TGTGCCAGTAGTACGGACAGGGAAACTGAAGCTTTCTTT. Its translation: CASSTDRETEAFF.

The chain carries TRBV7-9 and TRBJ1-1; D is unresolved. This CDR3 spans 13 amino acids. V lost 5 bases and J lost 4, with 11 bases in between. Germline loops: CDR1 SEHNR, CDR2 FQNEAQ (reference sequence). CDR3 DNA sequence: TGTGCCAGCAGCCCGAGGGCTGTCACTGAAGCTTTCTTT. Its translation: CASSPRAVTEAFF.

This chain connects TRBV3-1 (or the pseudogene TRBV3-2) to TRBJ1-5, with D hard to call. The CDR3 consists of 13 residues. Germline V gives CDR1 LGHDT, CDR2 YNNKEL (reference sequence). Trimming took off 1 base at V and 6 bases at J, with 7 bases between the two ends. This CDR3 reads CASSQGGSQPQHF. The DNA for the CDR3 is TGTGCCAGCAGCCAAGGTGGATCTCAGCCCCAGCATTTT.

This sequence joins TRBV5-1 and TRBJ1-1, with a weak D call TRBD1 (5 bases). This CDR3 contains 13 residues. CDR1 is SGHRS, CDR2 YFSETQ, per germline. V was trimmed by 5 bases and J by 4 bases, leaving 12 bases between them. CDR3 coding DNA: TGCGCCAGCAGGACCCCGGGGGGCACTGAAGCTTTCTTT. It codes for CASRTPGGTEAFF.

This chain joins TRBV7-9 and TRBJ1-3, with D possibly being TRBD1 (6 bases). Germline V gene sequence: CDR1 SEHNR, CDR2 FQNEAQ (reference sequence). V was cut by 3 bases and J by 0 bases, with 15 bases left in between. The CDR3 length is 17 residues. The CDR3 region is CASSFLQDSVSGNTIYF. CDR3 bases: TGTGCCAGCAGCTTTCTCCAGGACAGCGTCTCTGGAAACACCATATATTTT.

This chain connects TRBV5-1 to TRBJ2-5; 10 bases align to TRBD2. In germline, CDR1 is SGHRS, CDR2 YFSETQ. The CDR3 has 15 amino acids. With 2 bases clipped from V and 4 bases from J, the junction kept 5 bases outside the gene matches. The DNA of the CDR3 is TGCGCCAGCAGCTTCCTAGCGGGAGTTGGAGAGACCCAGTACTTC. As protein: CASSFLAGVGETQYF.

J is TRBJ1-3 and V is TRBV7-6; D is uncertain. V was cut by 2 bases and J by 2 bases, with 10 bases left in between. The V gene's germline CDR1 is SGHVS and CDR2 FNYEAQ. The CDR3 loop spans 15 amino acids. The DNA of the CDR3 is TGTGCCAGCAGCTTAAGGGTGACGCCTGGAAACACCATATATTTT. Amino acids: CASSLRVTPGNTIYF.

The CDR3 bases are TGCGCCAGCAGCTTGGGCGGTGTTAGCAATCAGCCCCAGCATTTT. Protein: CASSLGGVSNQPQHF. This chain uses TRBV5-1 with TRBJ1-5; D unresolved. This CDR3 spans 15 amino acids. V shed 0 bases and J shed 0 bases, with 7 bases lying between them. CDR1 and CDR2 from the germline V gene are SGHRS and YFSETQ.

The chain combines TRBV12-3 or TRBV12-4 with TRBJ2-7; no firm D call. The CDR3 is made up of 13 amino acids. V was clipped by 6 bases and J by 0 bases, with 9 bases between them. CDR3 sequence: CASRGFVSYEQYF. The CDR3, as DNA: TGTGCCAGCAGGGGGTTCGTCTCCTACGAGCAGTACTTC.

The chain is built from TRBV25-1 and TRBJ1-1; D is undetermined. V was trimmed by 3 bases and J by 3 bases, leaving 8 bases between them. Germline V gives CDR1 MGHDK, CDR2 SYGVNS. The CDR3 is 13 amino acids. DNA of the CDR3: TGTGCCAGCAGTGAGGGTACGTACACTGAAGCTTTCTTT. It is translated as CASSEGTYTEAFF.

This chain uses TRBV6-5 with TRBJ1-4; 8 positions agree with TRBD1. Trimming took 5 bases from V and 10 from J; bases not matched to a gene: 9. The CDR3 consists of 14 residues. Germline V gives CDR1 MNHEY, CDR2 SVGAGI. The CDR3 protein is CASSPLGQGGKLFF. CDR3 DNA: TGTGCCAGCAGTCCCCTCGGACAGGGAGGAAAACTGTTTTTT.

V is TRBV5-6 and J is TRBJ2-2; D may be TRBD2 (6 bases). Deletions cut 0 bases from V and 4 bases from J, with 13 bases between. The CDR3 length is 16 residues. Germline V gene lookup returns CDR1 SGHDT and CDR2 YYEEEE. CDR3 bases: TGTGCCAGCAGCTTGGCCGGGGGTGGGCGCACCGGGGAGCTGTTTTTT. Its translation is CASSLAGGGRTGELFF.